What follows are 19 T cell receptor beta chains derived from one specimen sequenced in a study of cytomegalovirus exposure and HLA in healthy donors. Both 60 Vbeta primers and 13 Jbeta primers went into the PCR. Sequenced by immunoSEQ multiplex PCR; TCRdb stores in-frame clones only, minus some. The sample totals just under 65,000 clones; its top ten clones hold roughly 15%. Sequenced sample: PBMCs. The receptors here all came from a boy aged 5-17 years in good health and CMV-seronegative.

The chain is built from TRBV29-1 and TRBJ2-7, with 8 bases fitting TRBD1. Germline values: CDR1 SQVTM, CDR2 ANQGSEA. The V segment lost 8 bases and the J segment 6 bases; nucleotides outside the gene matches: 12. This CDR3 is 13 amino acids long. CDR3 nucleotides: TGCAGCTTTCAGGGGGCAGGCTTTGTCGAGCAGTACTTC. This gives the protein CSFQGAGFVEQYF.

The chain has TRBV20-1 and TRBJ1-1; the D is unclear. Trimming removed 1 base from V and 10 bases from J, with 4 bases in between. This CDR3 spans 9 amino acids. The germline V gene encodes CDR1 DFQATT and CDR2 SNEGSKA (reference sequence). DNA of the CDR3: TGCAGTGCTAGAGGCGGAGCTTTCTTT. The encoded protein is CSARGGAFF.

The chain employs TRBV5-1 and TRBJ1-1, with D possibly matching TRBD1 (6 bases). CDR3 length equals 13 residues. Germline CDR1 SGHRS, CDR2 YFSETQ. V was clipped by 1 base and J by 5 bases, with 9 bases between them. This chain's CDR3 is CASSLTGRTEAFF. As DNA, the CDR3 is TGCGCCAGCAGCTTGACAGGGCGAACTGAAGCTTTCTTT.

CDR3 nucleotide sequence: TGTGCCAGCAGCCAAATGAGGGATCTAGTTTGCAATCAGCCCCAGCATTTT. Its translation is CASSQMRDLVCNQPQHF. The chain uses TRBV7-3 and TRBJ1-5, with unresolved D. The CDR3 has 17 amino acids. The germline gives CDR1 SGHTA, CDR2 FQGTGA. The germline V and J ends were trimmed by 5 bases and 2 bases, with 19 bases remaining between them.

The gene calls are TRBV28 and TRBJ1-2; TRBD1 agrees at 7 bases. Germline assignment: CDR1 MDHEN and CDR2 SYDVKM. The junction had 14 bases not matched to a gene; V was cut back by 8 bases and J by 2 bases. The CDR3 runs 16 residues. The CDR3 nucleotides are TGTGCCAGCTCATCTCTCCAGGGACAGTACAACTATGGCTACACCTTC. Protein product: CASSSLQGQYNYGYTF.

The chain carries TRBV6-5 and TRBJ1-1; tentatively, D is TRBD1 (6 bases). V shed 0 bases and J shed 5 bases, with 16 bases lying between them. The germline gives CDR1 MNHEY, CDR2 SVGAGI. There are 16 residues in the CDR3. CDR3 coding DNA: TGTGCCAGCAGTTACTCGGGGGCAGGTTATCGGACTGAAGCTTTCTTT. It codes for CASSYSGAGYRTEAFF.

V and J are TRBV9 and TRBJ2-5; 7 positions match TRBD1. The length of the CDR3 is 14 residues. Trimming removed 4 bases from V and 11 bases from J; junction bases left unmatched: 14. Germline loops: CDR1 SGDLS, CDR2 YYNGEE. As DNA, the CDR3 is TGTGCCAGCAGCTTCGGACAGGCCCTGACTGAGCAGTACTTC. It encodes CASSFGQALTEQYF.

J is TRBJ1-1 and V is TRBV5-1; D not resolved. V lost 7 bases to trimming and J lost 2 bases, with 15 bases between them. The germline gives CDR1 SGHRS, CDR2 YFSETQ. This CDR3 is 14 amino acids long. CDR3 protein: CASFPSSENTEAFF. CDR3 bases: TGCGCCAGCTTTCCCTCCTCAGAAAACACTGAAGCTTTCTTT.

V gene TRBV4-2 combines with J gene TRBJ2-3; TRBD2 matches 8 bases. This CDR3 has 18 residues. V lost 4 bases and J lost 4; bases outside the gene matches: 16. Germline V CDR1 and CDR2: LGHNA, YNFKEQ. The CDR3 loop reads CASSPIDNPGLDPDTQYF. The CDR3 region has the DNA TGTGCCAGCAGCCCCATAGATAACCCGGGACTAGATCCAGATACGCAGTATTTT.

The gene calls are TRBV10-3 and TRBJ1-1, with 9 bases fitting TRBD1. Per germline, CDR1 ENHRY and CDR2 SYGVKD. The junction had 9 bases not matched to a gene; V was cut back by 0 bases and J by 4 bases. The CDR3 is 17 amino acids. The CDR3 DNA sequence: TGTGCCATCAGTGAGTCGAGACAGGGGGTCGCGGGCACTGAAGCTTTCTTT. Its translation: CAISESRQGVAGTEAFF.

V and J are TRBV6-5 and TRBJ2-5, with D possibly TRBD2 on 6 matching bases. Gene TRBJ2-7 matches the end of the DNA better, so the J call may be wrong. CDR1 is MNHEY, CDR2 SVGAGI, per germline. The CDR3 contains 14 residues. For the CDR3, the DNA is TGTGCCAGCAGGTGGGACTCCCGGACGTACGAGCAGTACTTC. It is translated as CASRWDSRTYEQYF.

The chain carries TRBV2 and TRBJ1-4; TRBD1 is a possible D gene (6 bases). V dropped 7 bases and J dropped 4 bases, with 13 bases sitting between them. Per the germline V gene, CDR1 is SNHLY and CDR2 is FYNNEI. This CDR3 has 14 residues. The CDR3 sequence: CASILQGSNEKLFF. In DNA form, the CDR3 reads TGTGCCAGCATTTTACAGGGAAGTAATGAAAAACTGTTTTTT.

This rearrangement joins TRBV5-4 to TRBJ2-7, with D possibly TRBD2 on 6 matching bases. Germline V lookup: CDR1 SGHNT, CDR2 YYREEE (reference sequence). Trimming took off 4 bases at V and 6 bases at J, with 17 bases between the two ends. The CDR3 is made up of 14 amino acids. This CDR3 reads CASSTSGTHLEQYF. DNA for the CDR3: TGTGCCAGCAGCACCTCCGGGACTCACCTCGAGCAGTACTTC.

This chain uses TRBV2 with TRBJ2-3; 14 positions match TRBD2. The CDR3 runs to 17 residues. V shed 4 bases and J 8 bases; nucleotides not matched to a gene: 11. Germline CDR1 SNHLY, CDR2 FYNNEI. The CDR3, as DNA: TGTGCCAGCAGTGTGGAGGGACTAGCGGGGGAACGGGGTACGCAGTATTTT. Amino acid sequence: CASSVEGLAGERGTQYF.

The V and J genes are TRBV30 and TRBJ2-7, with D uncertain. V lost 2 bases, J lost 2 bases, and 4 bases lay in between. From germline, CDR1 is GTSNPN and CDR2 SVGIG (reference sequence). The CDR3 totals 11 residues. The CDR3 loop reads CAWSFAYEQYF. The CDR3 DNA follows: TGTGCCTGGAGTTTCGCCTACGAGCAGTACTTC.

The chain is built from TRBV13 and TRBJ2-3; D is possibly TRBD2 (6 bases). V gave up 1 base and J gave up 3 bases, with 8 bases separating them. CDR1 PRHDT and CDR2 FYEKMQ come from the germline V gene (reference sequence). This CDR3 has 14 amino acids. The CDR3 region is CASSLAGETDTQYF. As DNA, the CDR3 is TGTGCCAGCAGCTTAGCGGGAGAAACAGATACGCAGTATTTT.

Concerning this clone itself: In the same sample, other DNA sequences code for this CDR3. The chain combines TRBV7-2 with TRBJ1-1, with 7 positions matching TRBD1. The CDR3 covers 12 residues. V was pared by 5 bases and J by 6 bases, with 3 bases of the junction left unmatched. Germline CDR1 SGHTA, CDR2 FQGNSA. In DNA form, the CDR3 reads TGTGCCAGCAGCAGACAGGGAGCTGAAGCTTTCTTT. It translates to CASSRQGAEAFF.

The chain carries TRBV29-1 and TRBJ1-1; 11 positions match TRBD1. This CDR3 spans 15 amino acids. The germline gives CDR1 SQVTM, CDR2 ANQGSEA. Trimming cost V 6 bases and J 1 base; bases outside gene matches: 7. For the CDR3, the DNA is TGCAGCGTCGGACAGGGGGCTACTAGGAACACTGAAGCTTTCTTT. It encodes CSVGQGATRNTEAFF.

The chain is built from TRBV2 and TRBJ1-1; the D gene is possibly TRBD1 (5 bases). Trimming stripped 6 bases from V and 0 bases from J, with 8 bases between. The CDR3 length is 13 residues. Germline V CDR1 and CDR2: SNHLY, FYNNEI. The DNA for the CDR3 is TGTGCCAGCAGGCACAGGTTGAACACTGAAGCTTTCTTT. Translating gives CASRHRLNTEAFF. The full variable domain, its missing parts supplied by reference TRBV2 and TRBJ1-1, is EPEVTQTPSHQVTQMGQEVILRCVPISNHLYFYWYRQILGQKVEFLVSFYNNEISEKSEIFDDQFSVERPDGSNFTLKIRSTKLEDSAMYFCASRHRLNTEAFFGQGTRLTVV.